These 27 T cell receptor beta chains were sequenced from one sample in a study of CD8+ T cells in alopecia areata. Sequencing used cDNA as its template, made by extracting RNA and reverse transcribing it. Sequencing used immunoSEQ multiplex PCR; TCRdb keeps in-frame clones, though not all of them. The sample lists 150,000 to 200,000 clones, approximately 59% seen once, with roughly 14% in the top ten. Sequenced material: CD4+ T cells sorted from blood, taken at week 0. These receptors were obtained from a human donor with alopecia areata.

The chain couples TRBV5-1 to TRBJ2-2, with D unclear. The ends were cut back, 5 bases at V and 1 base at J, with 15 bases in the middle. Germline assignment: CDR1 SGHRS and CDR2 YFSETQ. This CDR3 comprises 16 residues. CDR3 sequence reads: CASSLLVERNTGELFF. The CDR3 DNA reads TGCGCCAGCAGTCTGCTCGTGGAGAGGAACACCGGGGAGCTGTTTTTT.

V usage is TRBV2 and J usage is TRBJ1-5, with D possibly matching TRBD1 (6 bases). Germline assignment: CDR1 SNHLY and CDR2 FYNNEI. V lost 3 bases, J lost 4 bases, and 7 bases lay in between. The CDR3 loop spans 13 amino acids. The CDR3 DNA sequence: TGTGCCAGCAGTGAGGACAGAAATCAGCCCCAGCATTTT. Amino acids: CASSEDRNQPQHF.

The rearrangement joins TRBV5-1 to TRBJ2-3; TRBD1 matches 7 bases. The CDR3 is 15 amino acids. Germline V gene lookup returns CDR1 SGHRS and CDR2 YFSETQ. Trimming cost V 0 bases and J 1 base; bases outside gene matches: 2. DNA of the CDR3: TGCGCCAGCAGCTTGGAAGGGACAGGCACAGATACGCAGTATTTT. Protein: CASSLEGTGTDTQYF.

The gene calls are TRBV30 and TRBJ1-1; 10 bases agree with TRBD1. With 7 bases clipped from V and 5 bases from J, the junction kept 7 bases outside the gene matches. The CDR3 is 13 residues long. Germline V gene data show CDR1 as GTSNPN and CDR2 as SVGIG (reference sequence). The CDR3 protein is CALKTGGTTEAFF. For the CDR3, the DNA is TGTGCCTTAAAGACAGGGGGCACGACTGAAGCTTTCTTT.

The V gene is TRBV5-1, the J gene TRBJ2-1; 9 nucleotides match TRBD1. From germline, CDR1 is SGHRS and CDR2 YFSETQ. This CDR3 comprises 15 residues. Losses at the gene ends were 4 bases for V and 8 bases for J; bases not matched to a gene: 10. The CDR3: CASSPRQGVGYEQFF. As DNA, the CDR3 is TGCGCCAGCAGCCCCCGACAGGGGGTAGGGTATGAGCAGTTCTTC.

The gene calls are TRBV19 and TRBJ1-6; D may be TRBD1 (6 bases). Trimming pared 6 bases from V and 9 bases from J, leaving 15 bases between. Germline V lookup: CDR1 LNHDA, CDR2 SQIVND (reference sequence). The CDR3 runs to 14 residues. In nucleotides, the CDR3 is TGTGCCAGTAGCAAGGGACATTCTTCTTCACCCCTCCACTTT. Protein product: CASSKGHSSSPLHF.

The J gene is TRBJ2-5, the V gene TRBV9, with TRBD2 matching 14 bases. CDR1 is SGDLS, CDR2 YYNGEE, per germline. Trimming at V came to 0 bases and at J to 4 bases, leaving 5 bases not matched to a gene. The CDR3 runs to 17 residues. The CDR3 sequence: CASSVGLAGGPGETQYF. Written as DNA, the CDR3 is TGTGCCAGCAGCGTAGGACTAGCGGGGGGGCCGGGAGAGACCCAGTACTTC. Combining the CDR3 with reference TRBV9 and TRBJ2-5 gives the whole variable domain DSGVTQTPKHLITATGQRVTLRCSPRSGDLSVYWYQQSLDQGLQFLIQYYNGEERAKGNILERFSAQQFPDLHSELNLSSLELGDSALYFCASSVGLAGGPGETQYFGPGTRLLVL.

The chain carries TRBV4-1 and TRBJ2-5; 7 bases map to TRBD2. The CDR3 runs to 15 residues. Germline V CDR1 and CDR2: MGHRA, YSYEKL. The V gene end was trimmed by 2 bases and the J gene end by 2 bases; junction bases not matched to a gene: 5. The CDR3 is CASSQWRGSQETQYF. The DNA for the CDR3 is TGCGCCAGCAGCCAATGGCGGGGGAGTCAAGAGACCCAGTACTTC.

Regarding this clone: Different DNA sequences within this sample yield the same CDR3. This rearrangement joins TRBV5-1 to TRBJ2-3; no firm D call. This CDR3 contains 12 residues. Deletions cut 4 bases from V and 2 bases from J, with 5 bases between. Germline V gene sequence: CDR1 SGHRS, CDR2 YFSETQ. DNA for the CDR3: TGCGCCAGCAGCCGCAACACAGATACGCAGTATTTT. As protein: CASSRNTDTQYF.

The V call is TRBV5-1, the J call TRBJ1-5; 7 bases map to TRBD1. Germline assignment: CDR1 SGHRS and CDR2 YFSETQ. CDR3 length equals 15 residues. The V segment lost 6 bases and the J segment 0 bases; nucleotides outside the gene matches: 6. This chain's CDR3 is CASTKQGHSNQPQHF. The CDR3, as DNA: TGCGCCAGCACTAAACAGGGGCATAGCAATCAGCCCCAGCATTTT.

This sequence joins TRBV7-8 and TRBJ2-5; D unresolved. This CDR3 has 12 amino acids. The germline V and J ends were trimmed by 5 bases and 7 bases, with 11 bases remaining between them. Germline V gene sequence: CDR1 SGHVS, CDR2 FQNEAQ. As DNA, the CDR3 is TGTGCCAGCAGCCCCCTTGCTGGGACCCAGTACTTC. This translates into CASSPLAGTQYF.

The CDR3 DNA is TGCGCCAGCAGCCAGCAGGGTTTTTATGGCTACACCTTC. This gives the protein CASSQQGFYGYTF. V gene TRBV4-1 combines with J gene TRBJ1-2; D is possibly TRBD1 (5 bases). The V gene's germline CDR1 is MGHRA and CDR2 YSYEKL. This CDR3 contains 13 residues. The V end lost 3 bases, the J end lost 5 bases, and 10 bases lay between the germline ends.

This clone has a handful of counts. The gene calls are TRBV27 and TRBJ2-3; no definite D call. This CDR3 has 14 amino acids. Deletions cut 3 bases from V and 0 bases from J, with 7 bases between. Per the germline V gene, CDR1 is MNHEY and CDR2 is SMNVEV (reference sequence). CDR3 DNA: TGTGCCAGCAGTTTTTTCCAGAGCACAGATACGCAGTATTTT. Protein sequence: CASSFFQSTDTQYF.

The J gene is TRBJ2-1, the V gene TRBV28; D remains ambiguous. Germline CDR1 and CDR2: MDHEN and SYDVKM. The CDR3 runs to 13 residues. Trimming took 6 bases from V and 1 from J, leaving 7 bases between them. CDR3 sequence reads: CASSSGSYNEQFF. CDR3 nucleotides: TGTGCCAGCAGCTCCGGTTCCTACAATGAGCAGTTCTTC.

V usage is TRBV4-1 and J usage is TRBJ1-5, with 8 bases identical to TRBD1. The CDR3 extends over 15 amino acids. The V and J ends lost 4 bases and 3 bases, in that order; junction bases with no gene match: 5. Germline CDR1 is MGHRA and CDR2 is YSYEKL. Written as DNA, the CDR3 is TGCGCCAGCAGCCTCAACAGGGGGTACAATCAGCCCCAGCATTTT. Encoded protein: CASSLNRGYNQPQHF.

The chain uses TRBV15 and TRBJ2-4; D not resolved. Trimming pared 3 bases from V and 6 bases from J, leaving 9 bases between. The CDR3 loop spans 13 amino acids. The germline V gene has CDR1 LNHNV and CDR2 YYDKDF (reference sequence). The CDR3 DNA reads TGTGCCACCAGCAGTAGCCCCGGAAACATTCAGTACTTC. Encoded protein: CATSSSPGNIQYF.

This clone was recorded a few times. The genes are TRBV5-6 and TRBJ1-6; D is ambiguous. CDR1 and CDR2 (germline): SGHDT, YYEEEE. V was clipped by 0 bases and J by 8 bases, with 9 bases between them. CDR3 length equals 14 residues. The CDR3 spells CASSLDVVDSPLHF. The CDR3 bases are TGTGCCAGCAGCTTGGACGTTGTGGATTCACCCCTCCACTTT.

The chain links TRBV30 to TRBJ1-2; no firm D call. CDR3 size: 14 residues. The germline CDR1 and CDR2 sequences are GTSNPN and SVGIG (reference sequence). Deletions cut 0 bases from V and 8 bases from J, with 16 bases between. CDR3 sequence: CAWSVYSFSLGYTF. The CDR3 DNA is TGTGCCTGGAGTGTTTACAGCTTTAGTTTGGGCTACACCTTC.

The J gene is TRBJ2-5, the V gene TRBV6-5; 8 nucleotides match TRBD1. CDR3 length: 12 amino acids. Germline lookup yields CDR1 MNHEY and CDR2 SVGAGI. Unmatched junction bases numbered 1, after V lost 5 bases and J lost 5 bases. The DNA of the CDR3 is TGTGCCAGCAGTGGACAGGGCGAGACCCAGTACTTC. Translating gives CASSGQGETQYF.

The rearrangement links TRBV30 to TRBJ1-1, with D possibly being TRBD1 (5 bases). This CDR3 has 15 residues. Deletions cut 3 bases from V and 1 base from J, with 15 bases between. Germline CDR1 and CDR2: GTSNPN and SVGIG (reference sequence). The CDR3 DNA follows: TGTGCCTGGAGATTAAGGGGCGGACCGAACACTGAAGCTTTCTTT. It codes for CAWRLRGGPNTEAFF.

In regard to this clone: A junction boundary mismatches the germline segment, possibly from a read error. The chain is built from TRBV6-5 and TRBJ1-5, with D perhaps matching TRBD1 (5 bases). The CDR3 totals 13 residues. CDR1 and CDR2 from the germline V gene are MNHEY and SVGAGI. The CDR3 sequence: CASTRGDLWPQHF. CDR3 DNA: TGTGCGAGCACGCGGGGGGATCTTTGGCCCCAGCATTTT.

CDR3 residues: CASSPGLAETQYF. The CDR3 bases are TGTGCCAGCAGCCCGGGGTTGGCGGAGACCCAGTACTTC. This chain joins TRBV6-5 and TRBJ2-5, with D perhaps TRBD2 (5 bases). The V gene's germline CDR1 is MNHEY and CDR2 SVGAGI. This CDR3 comprises 13 residues. Deletions cut 6 bases from V and 5 bases from J, with 13 bases between.

The chain carries TRBV7-9 and TRBJ1-2; D unresolved. Germline-derived CDR1 and CDR2 are SEHNR and FQNEAQ (reference sequence). V lost 0 bases and J 8 bases, leaving 10 bases between the germline ends. This CDR3 is built from 13 residues. As DNA, the CDR3 is TGTGCCAGCAGCTTAGCAGGGAGAAGCGGCTACACCTTC. It yields the protein CASSLAGRSGYTF. Full variable domain (missing parts from reference TRBV7-9 and TRBJ1-2): DTGVSQNPRHKITKRGQNVTFRCDPISEHNRLYWYRQTLGQGPEFLTYFQNEAQLEKSRLLSDRFSAERPKGSFSTLEIQRTEQGDSAMYLCASSLAGRSGYTFGSGTRLTVV.

As concerns this clone: At one of its ends the junction is not consistent with the germline gene, which may arise from a read error. The V call is TRBV30, the J call TRBJ1-2, with D possibly TRBD1 on 5 matching bases. Germline V gene data show CDR1 as GTSNPN and CDR2 as SVGIG (reference sequence). The CDR3 is 14 residues long. The CDR3 here is CAWRMTTGPYDYTF. CDR3 in DNA: TGTGCCTGGAGAATGACAACAGGACCCTATGACTACACCTTC.

The CDR3 region is CASSYSQGQPQHF. The CDR3 nucleotides are TGTGCCAGCAGCTATTCCCAAGGGCAGCCCCAGCATTTT. The chain carries TRBV7-9 and TRBJ1-5; D gene unclear. Between the trimmed V and J ends, which lost 4 bases and 7 bases, there was a span of 11 bases. CDR1 is SEHNR, CDR2 FQNEAQ, per germline (reference sequence). The CDR3 is 13 residues long.

V usage is TRBV4-1 and J usage is TRBJ1-5; D is ambiguous. CDR1 and CDR2 from the germline V gene are MGHRA and YSYEKL. There are 12 residues in the CDR3. Trimming stripped 0 bases from V and 6 bases from J, with 3 bases between. Here the CDR3 DNA reads TGCGCCAGCAGCCAAGAGGGTCAGCCCCAGCATTTT. As protein: CASSQEGQPQHF.

V usage is TRBV30 and J usage is TRBJ1-6, with D uncertain. This CDR3 has 17 residues. Per the germline V gene, CDR1 is GTSNPN and CDR2 is SVGIG (reference sequence). V lost 2 bases and J lost 13, with 27 bases in between. The DNA for the CDR3 is TGTGCCTGGAGTTCCTACTCTCCCCGCACCACGTTGGCGCCCCTCCACTTT. Its protein is CAWSSYSPRTTLAPLHF.